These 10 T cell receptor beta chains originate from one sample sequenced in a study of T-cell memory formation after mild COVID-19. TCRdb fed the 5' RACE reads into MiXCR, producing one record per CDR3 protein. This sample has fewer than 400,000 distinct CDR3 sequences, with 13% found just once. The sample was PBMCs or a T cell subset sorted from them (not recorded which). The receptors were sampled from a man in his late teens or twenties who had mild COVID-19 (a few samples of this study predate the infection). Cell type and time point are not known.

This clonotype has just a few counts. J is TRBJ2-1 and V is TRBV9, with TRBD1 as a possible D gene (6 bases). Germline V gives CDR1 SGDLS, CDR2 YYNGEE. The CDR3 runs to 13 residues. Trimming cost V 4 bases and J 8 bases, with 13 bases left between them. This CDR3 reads CASSPRTVDEQFF. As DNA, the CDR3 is TGTGCCAGCAGCCCCCGGACAGTAGATGAGCAGTTCTTC.

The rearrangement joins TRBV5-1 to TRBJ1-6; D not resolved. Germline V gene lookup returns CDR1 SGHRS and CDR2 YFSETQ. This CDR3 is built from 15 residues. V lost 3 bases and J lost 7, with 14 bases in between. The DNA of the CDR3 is TGCGCCAGCAGCTCCCGGGTCCAGGACAATTCACCCCTCCACTTT. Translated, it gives CASSSRVQDNSPLHF. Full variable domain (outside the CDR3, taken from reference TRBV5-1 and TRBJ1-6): KAGVTQTPRYLIKTRGQQVTLSCSPISGHRSVSWYQQTPGQGLQFLFEYFSETQRNKGNFPGRFSGRQFSNSRSEMNVSTLELGDSALYLCASSSRVQDNSPLHFGNGTRLTVT.

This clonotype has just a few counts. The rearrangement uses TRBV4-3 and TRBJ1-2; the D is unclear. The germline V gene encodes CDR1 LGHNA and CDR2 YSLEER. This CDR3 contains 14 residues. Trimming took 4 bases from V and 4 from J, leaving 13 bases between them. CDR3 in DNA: TGCGCCAGCAGCCCTTCCCGCGGTATCTATGGCTACACCTTC. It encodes CASSPSRGIYGYTF.

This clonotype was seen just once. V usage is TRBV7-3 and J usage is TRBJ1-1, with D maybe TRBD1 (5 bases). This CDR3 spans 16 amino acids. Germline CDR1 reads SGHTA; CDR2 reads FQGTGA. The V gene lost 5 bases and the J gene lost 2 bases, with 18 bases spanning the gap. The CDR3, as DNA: TGTGCCAGCAGCCCGAACTACCTGACAGCCAACACTGAAGCTTTCTTT. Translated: CASSPNYLTANTEAFF.

CDR3 sequence reads: CASTGPTGVTNEQFF. For the CDR3, the DNA is TGTGCCAGCACGGGCCCTACAGGGGTTACGAATGAGCAGTTCTTC. This chain links TRBV6-2 or TRBV6-3 with TRBJ2-1; 7 bases are a match to TRBD1. CDR3 size: 15 residues. CDR1 is MNHEY, CDR2 SVGEGT, per germline. V was clipped by 7 bases and J by 7 bases; unmatched bases: 13.

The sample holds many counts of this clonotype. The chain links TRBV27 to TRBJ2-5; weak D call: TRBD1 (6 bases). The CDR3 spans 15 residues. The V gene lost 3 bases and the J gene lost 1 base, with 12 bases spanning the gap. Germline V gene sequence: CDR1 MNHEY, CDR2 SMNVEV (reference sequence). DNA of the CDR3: TGTGCCAGCAGTTTTCTGGGGGCAGTCCAAGAGACCCAGTACTTC. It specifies CASSFLGAVQETQYF.

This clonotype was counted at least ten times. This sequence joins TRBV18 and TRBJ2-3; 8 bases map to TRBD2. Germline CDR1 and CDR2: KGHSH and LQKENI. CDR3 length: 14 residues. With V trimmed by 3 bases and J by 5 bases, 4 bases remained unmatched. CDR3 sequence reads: CASSPSSGGDTQYF. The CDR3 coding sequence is TGTGCCAGCTCACCTTCAAGCGGGGGAGATACGCAGTATTTT.

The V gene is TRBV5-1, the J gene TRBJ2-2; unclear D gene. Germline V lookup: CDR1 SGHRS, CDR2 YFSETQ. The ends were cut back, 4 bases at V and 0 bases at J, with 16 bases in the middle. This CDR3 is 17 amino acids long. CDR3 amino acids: CASSPFRPLSNTGELFF. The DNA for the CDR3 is TGCGCCAGCAGCCCCTTTAGACCCCTTTCGAACACCGGGGAGCTGTTTTTT.

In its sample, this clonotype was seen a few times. CDR3 sequence (DNA): TGCGCCAGCAGCCAAGATCGGTACAGTGTCTGGACTGAAGCTTTCTTT. Amino acid sequence: CASSQDRYSVWTEAFF. The chain employs TRBV4-1 and TRBJ1-1, with no clear D. V was cut by 0 bases and J by 5 bases, with 16 bases left in between. This CDR3 contains 16 residues. CDR1 MGHRA and CDR2 YSYEKL come from the germline V gene.

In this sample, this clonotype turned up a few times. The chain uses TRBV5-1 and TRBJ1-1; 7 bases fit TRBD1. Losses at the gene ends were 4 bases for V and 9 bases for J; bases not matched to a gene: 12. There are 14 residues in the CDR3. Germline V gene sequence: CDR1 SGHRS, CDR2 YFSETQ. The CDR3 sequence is CASSAKQGYSKAFF. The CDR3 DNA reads TGCGCCAGCAGCGCCAAACAGGGGTACAGTAAAGCTTTCTTT.